This TCR beta chain was captured in a study of blood T cell repertoires in COVID-19. At the level of the study: Both acute and convalescent COVID-19 samples were obtained from the United States, Italy and Spain. Sources were T cells, B-cell-depleted T cells, or PBMCs; the material itself was cDNA or gDNA.

Trimming pared 6 bases from V and 7 bases from J, leaving 13 bases between. Germline V gives CDR1 LGHNA, CDR2 YSLEER. This CDR3 has 14 amino acids. In the authors' workflow: Amplified reference gene primers provided the basis for estimating nucleated cell counts. Sequencing was performed with immunoSEQ multiplex PCR; in TCRdb, only in-frame clones are kept and a portion is missing. That table supplies the V and J calls and clone size; D and trimming were determined from the DNA. Seen here are some 170,000 clones, 82% observed once, and the top ten hold approximately 9.1%. The receptor was derived from a woman between 70 and 85 years old with acute or convalescent COVID-19. Source material: peripheral blood. The chain has TRBV4-3 and TRBJ1-6, with unresolved D. Here the CDR3 DNA reads TGCGCCAGCAGAAAGATAGGAGGAAATTCACCCCTCCACTTT. Residues: CASRKIGGNSPLHF.